Listed below are T cell receptor beta chains from one sample, sequenced in a study of T cells in Graves' hyperthyroidism and ophthalmopathy. TCRdb reprocessed the multiplex PCR reads via MiXCR and lists one record per CDR3 protein. The data contain about 640,000 distinct CDR3 sequences, 45% of them singletons. Sequencing input: peripheral blood or thyroid tissue (not recorded which). The source of these receptors is an adult man with Graves' disease, either hyperthyroidism or ophthalmopathy (not recorded which). The conserved cysteine and the conserved F or W are not part of the CDR3 here. Fields, in order: V gene, CDR3 length, CDR3 protein.

v_gene: TRBV7-8
len: 15
CDR3aa: ASSEVRRGRNNSPLH

v_gene: TRBV2
len: 12
CDR3aa: ASTQYRGLDGYT

v_gene: TRBV7-9
len: 13
CDR3aa: ASSPAGLATGELF

v_gene: TRBV2
len: 13
CDR3aa: ASSPRTGSSQPQH

v_gene: TRBV12-3/TRBV12-4
len: 13
CDR3aa: ASSPPGTGMGGYT

v_gene: TRBV20-1
len: 13
CDR3aa: SAGRMTSGRETQY

v_gene: TRBV4-2
len: 13
CDR3aa: ASSRDRVGEYEQY

v_gene: TRBV12-3/TRBV12-4
len: 11
CDR3aa: ASKGAGQETQY

v_gene: TRBV19
len: 10
CDR3aa: ASSEGALWAF

v_gene: TRBV20-1
len: 11
CDR3aa: SATWDSIYEQY

v_gene: TRBV2
len: 13
CDR3aa: ASSLIGQGAREQY

v_gene: TRBV15
len: 10
CDR3aa: ATSRGDRKLF

v_gene: TRBV10-3
len: 12
CDR3aa: AISERQGHSPLH

v_gene: TRBV24-1
len: 11
CDR3aa: ATSDITNEKLF

v_gene: TRBV10-3
len: 13
CDR3aa: AISGRGLRNSPLH

v_gene: TRBV2
len: 11
CDR3aa: ASSGRDIYGYT

v_gene: TRBV19
len: 13
CDR3aa: ASSPLASGGYEQY

v_gene: TRBV25-1
len: 11
CDR3aa: AWSAGGYYGYT

v_gene: TRBV7-2
len: 13
CDR3aa: ASSSGMESSYEQY

v_gene: TRBV25-1
len: 14
CDR3aa: ASLGDRGEFRTEAF

v_gene: TRBV7-8
len: 13
CDR3aa: ASSLTLGHNTEAF

v_gene: TRBV7-2
len: 11
CDR3aa: ASSSHRGGELF

v_gene: TRBV28
len: 9
CDR3aa: ASWTNYGYT

v_gene: TRBV15
len: 11
CDR3aa: ATSRGPNQPQH

v_gene: TRBV7-8
len: 13
CDR3aa: ASSEVTGEGSPLH

v_gene: TRBV13
len: 12
CDR3aa: ASSRGTSGNTIY

v_gene: TRBV5-4
len: 15
CDR3aa: ASSFGQLAGGKETQY

v_gene: TRBV15
len: 15
CDR3aa: ATSRDSSPESGNTIY

v_gene: TRBV7-2
len: 14
CDR3aa: ASSPRLAGDQETQY

v_gene: TRBV7-9
len: 14
CDR3aa: ASSLGTDYLGNTIY

v_gene: TRBV29-1
len: 10
CDR3aa: SVEYSVYGYT

v_gene: TRBV20-1
len: 12
CDR3aa: SAPSVTGQETQY

v_gene: TRBV12-3/TRBV12-4
len: 12
CDR3aa: ASSQASVRYGYT

v_gene: TRBV20-1
len: 10
CDR3aa: SATPKNQPQH

v_gene: TRBV10-3
len: 10
CDR3aa: AIRQGPYEQY

v_gene: TRBV7-2
len: 14
CDR3aa: ASSLIRGPVNTEAF

v_gene: TRBV2
len: 11
CDR3aa: ASRRDRQEKLF

v_gene: TRBV20-1
len: 12
CDR3aa: SATRDSRTYEQY

v_gene: TRBV7-9
len: 15
CDR3aa: ASSLVGSGQGQETQY